This T cell receptor (beta chain) was profiled in a study of cytomegalovirus exposure and HLA in healthy donors. Whole-study results and caveats: The classifier was said to identify cytomegalovirus status with high specificity and sensitivity. What a later analysis reportedly showed was that an Asian-associated ancestry cluster had fewer N-insertions than the approximately 700-donor mean.

The ends lost 4 bases at V and 4 bases at J; junction bases unmatched: 6. The CDR3 spans 15 residues. Germline values: CDR1 SEHNR, CDR2 FQNEAQ (reference sequence). To note about this clone: What it binds is unknown.

This PCR relied on a set of 60 Vbeta primers and 13 Jbeta primers. Sequencing used immunoSEQ multiplex PCR; TCRdb keeps in-frame clones, though not all of them. The listing contains tens of thousands of clones. Source material: PBMCs. The receptor was isolated from a woman aged 30 to 39 in good health and CMV-seropositive. The chain joins TRBV7-9 to TRBJ2-7, with TRBD2 identical over 11 bases. The CDR3 DNA follows: TGTGCCAGCAGCTCATCCGGGACTAGCGGATACGAGCAGTACTTC. Translating it yields CASSSSGTSGYEQYF.